Sequencing of this T cell receptor beta chain was carried out in a study of shared clonotypes between healthy human individuals. Study-level findings and limits: Donor scarcity curtailed the genetic and exposure-history diversity represented herein. Naive subsets, compared against memory subsets, generally had larger estimated richness values.

As originally analysed: With immunoSEQ giving junction-only sequences and no quality scores, filtering differed. Using immunoSEQ multiplex PCR, the repertoire was profiled, and TCRdb retains in-frame clones only, with some absent. That table is the source of V, J and clone size, and D and trimming were worked out from the DNA. The sample lists some 2.4 million clones, over 85% occurring once. Splitting of CD4+ cells produced CD45RA+ naive and CD45RA-negative memory subsets. As for this clone: The target antigen is unknown.

The sample consisted of naive CD4+ T cells from PBMCs. Described subset: CD45RA+ positively selected. The sequence came from a man between 18 and 35 years old in good health. Some clones in this sample may be carry-over from other donors' samples.

CDR3 region: CASSPRTASEQYF. CDR3 DNA sequence: TGTGCCAGCAGTCCCCGGACGGCCAGCGAGCAGTACTTC. The chain carries TRBV27 and TRBJ2-5; unclear D gene. The DNA end lines up better with TRBJ2-7; the J call may be wrong. CDR3 length: 13 amino acids. CDR1 and CDR2 (germline): MNHEY, SMNVEV (reference sequence).